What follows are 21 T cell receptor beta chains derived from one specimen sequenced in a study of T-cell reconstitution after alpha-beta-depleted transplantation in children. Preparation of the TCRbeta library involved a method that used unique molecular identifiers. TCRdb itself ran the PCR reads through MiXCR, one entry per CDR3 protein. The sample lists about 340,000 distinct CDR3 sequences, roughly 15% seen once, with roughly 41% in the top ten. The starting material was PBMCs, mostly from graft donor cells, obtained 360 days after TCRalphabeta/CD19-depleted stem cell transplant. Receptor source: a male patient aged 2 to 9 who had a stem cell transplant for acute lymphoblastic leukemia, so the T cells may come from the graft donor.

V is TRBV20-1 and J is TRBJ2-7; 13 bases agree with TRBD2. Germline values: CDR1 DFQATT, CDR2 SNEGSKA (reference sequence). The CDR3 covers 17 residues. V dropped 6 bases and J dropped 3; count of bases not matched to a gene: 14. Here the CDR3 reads CSAAGLAGVASFYEQYF. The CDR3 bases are TGCAGTGCAGCAGGACTAGCGGGAGTTGCTTCCTTCTACGAGCAGTACTTC.

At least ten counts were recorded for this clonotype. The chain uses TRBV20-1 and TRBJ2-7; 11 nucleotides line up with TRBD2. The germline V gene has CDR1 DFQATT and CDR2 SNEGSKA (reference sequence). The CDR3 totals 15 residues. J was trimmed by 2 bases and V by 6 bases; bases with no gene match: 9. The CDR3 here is CSADPSSGGTYEQYF. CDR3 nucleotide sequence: TGCAGTGCGGACCCCTCTAGCGGGGGGACCTACGAGCAGTACTTC.

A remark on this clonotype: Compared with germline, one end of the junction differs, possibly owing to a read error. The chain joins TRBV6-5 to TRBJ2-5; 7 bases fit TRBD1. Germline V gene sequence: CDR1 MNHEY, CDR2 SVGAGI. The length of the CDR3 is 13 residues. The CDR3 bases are TGTGCCAGCAGTTACTCGCCCGGGACAGCCTCCATATTC. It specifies CASSYSPGTASIF.

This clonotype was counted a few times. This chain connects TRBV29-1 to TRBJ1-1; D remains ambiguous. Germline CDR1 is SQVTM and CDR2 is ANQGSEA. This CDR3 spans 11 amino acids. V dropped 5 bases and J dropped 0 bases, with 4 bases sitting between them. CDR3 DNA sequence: TGCAGCGTTACGTTGAACACTGAAGCTTTCTTT. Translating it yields CSVTLNTEAFF.

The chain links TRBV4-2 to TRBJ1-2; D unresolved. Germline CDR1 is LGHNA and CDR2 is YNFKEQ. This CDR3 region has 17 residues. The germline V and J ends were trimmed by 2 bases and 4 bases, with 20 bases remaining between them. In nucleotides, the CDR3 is TGTGCCAGCAGCCAATCATTGACCGTGGAAGATGCCTATGGCTACACCTTC. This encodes CASSQSLTVEDAYGYTF.

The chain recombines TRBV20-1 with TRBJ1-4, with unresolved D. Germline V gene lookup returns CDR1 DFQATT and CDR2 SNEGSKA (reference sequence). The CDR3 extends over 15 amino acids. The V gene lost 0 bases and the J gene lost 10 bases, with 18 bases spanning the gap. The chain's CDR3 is CSARDPRAGEGKLFF. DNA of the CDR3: TGCAGTGCTAGAGACCCGAGGGCAGGAGAGGGAAAACTGTTTTTT.

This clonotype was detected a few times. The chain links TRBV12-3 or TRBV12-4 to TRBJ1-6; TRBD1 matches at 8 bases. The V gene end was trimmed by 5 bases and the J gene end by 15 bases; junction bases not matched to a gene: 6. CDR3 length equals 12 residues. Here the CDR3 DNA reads TGTGCCAGCAGTCCGGACAGGGTCTTCCTCCACTTT. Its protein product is CASSPDRVFLHF.

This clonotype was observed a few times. The CDR3 spells CATRGRADTQYF. CDR3 sequence (DNA): TGTGCCACCAGAGGGAGGGCAGATACGCAGTATTTT. The chain employs TRBV24-1 and TRBJ2-3; TRBD2 agrees at 7 bases. The CDR3 length is 12 residues. Germline V gives CDR1 KGHDR, CDR2 SFDVKD. Trimming removed 7 bases from V and 4 bases from J; junction bases left unmatched: 1.

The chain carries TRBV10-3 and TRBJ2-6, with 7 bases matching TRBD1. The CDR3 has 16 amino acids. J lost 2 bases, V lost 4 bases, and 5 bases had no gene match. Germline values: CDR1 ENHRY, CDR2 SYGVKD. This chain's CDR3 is CAISGDRAPGANVLTF. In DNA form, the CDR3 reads TGTGCCATCAGTGGAGACAGGGCGCCTGGGGCCAACGTCCTGACTTTC.

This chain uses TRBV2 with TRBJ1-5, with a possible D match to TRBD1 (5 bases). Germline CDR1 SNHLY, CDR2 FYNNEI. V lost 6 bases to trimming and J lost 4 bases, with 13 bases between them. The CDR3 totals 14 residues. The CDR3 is CASSRTGPNQPQHF. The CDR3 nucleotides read TGTGCCAGCAGCCGTACAGGACCGAATCAGCCCCAGCATTTT.

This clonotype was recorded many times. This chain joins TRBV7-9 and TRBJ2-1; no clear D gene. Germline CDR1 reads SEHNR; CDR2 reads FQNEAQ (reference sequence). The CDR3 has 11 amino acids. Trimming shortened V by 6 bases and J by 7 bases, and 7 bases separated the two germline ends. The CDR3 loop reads CASRPLNEQFF. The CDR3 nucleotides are TGTGCCAGCAGGCCCCTGAATGAGCAGTTCTTC. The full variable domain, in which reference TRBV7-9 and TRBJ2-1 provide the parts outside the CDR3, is DTGVSQNPRHKITKRGQNVTFRCDPISEHNRLYWYRQTLGQGPEFLTYFQNEAQLEKSRLLSDRFSAERPKGSFSTLEIQRTEQGDSAMYLCASRPLNEQFFGPGTRLTVL.

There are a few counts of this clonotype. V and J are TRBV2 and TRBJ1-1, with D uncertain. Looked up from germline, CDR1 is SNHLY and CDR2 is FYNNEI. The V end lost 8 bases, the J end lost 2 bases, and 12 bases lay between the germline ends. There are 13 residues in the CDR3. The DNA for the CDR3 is TGTGCCAGCGGACTCGAGGTAAACACTGAAGCTTTCTTT. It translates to CASGLEVNTEAFF.

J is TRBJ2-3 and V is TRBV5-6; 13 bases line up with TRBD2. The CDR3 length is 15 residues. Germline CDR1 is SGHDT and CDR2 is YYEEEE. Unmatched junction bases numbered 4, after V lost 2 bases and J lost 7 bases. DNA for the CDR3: TGTGCCAGCAGCTTCGGGACTAGCGGGATTTATACGCAGTATTTT. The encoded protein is CASSFGTSGIYTQYF.

CDR3 sequence reads: CASNPRPYQETQYF. The CDR3 DNA reads as TGCGCCAGCAACCCTCGACCCTACCAAGAGACCCAGTACTTC. This chain links TRBV5-1 with TRBJ2-5, with D uncertain. V was shortened by 6 bases and J by 0 bases, with 12 bases between the two germline ends. The CDR3 sequence is 14 residues long. Germline CDR1 SGHRS, CDR2 YFSETQ.

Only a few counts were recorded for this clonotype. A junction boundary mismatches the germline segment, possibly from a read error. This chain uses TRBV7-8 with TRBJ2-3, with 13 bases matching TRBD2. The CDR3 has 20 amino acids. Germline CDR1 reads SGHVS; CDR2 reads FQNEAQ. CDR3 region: CASSVARTSGSVDSTDTQYF. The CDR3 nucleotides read TGTGCCAGCAGCGTAGCCAGGACTAGCGGGAGTGTGGATAGCACAGATACGCAGTATTTT.

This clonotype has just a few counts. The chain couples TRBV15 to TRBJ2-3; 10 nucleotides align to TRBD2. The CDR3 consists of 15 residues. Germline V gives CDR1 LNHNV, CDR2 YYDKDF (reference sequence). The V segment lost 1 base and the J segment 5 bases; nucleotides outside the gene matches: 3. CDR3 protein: CATSRGAGGQDTQYF. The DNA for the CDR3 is TGTGCCACCAGCAGAGGAGCGGGAGGGCAAGATACGCAGTATTTT. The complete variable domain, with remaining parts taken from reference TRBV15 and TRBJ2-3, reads DAMVIQNPRYQVTQFGKPVTLSCSQTLNHNVMYWYQQKSSQAPKLLFHYYDKDFNNEADTPDNFQSRRPNTSFCFLDIRSPGLGDTAMYLCATSRGAGGQDTQYFGPGTRLTVL.

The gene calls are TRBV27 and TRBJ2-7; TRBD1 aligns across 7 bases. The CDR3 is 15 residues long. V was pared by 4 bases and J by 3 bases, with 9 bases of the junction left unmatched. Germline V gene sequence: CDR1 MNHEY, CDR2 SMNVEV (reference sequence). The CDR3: CASSSTGTAYYEQYF. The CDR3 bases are TGTGCCAGCAGTTCCACCGGGACAGCCTACTACGAGCAGTACTTC.

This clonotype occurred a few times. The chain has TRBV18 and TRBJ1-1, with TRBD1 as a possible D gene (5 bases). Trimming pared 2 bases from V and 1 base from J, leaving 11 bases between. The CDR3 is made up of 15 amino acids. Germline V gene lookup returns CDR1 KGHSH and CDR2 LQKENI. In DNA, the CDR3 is TGTGCCAGCTCACCAGGGGGAATTGAGAACACTGAAGCTTTCTTT. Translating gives CASSPGGIENTEAFF.

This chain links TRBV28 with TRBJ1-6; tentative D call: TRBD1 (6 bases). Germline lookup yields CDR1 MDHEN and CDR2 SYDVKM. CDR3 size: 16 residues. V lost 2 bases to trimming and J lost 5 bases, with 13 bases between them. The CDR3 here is CASSLPQGIHNSPLHF. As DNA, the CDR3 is TGTGCCAGCAGTTTACCTCAGGGGATTCATAATTCACCCCTCCACTTT.

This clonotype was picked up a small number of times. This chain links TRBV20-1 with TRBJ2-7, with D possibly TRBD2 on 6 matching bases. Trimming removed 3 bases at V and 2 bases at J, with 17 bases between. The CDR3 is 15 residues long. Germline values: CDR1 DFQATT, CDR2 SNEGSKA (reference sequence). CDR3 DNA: TGCAGTGCTAGGGTTGGCGGGACGGGTACCTACGAGCAGTACTTC. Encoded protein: CSARVGGTGTYEQYF.

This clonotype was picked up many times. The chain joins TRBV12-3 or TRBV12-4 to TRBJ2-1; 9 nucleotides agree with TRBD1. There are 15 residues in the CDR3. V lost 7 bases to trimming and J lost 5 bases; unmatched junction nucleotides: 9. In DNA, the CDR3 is TGTGCCAGCACCCTAGGGACAGGGAGACACAATGAGCAGTTCTTC. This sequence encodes CASTLGTGRHNEQFF.